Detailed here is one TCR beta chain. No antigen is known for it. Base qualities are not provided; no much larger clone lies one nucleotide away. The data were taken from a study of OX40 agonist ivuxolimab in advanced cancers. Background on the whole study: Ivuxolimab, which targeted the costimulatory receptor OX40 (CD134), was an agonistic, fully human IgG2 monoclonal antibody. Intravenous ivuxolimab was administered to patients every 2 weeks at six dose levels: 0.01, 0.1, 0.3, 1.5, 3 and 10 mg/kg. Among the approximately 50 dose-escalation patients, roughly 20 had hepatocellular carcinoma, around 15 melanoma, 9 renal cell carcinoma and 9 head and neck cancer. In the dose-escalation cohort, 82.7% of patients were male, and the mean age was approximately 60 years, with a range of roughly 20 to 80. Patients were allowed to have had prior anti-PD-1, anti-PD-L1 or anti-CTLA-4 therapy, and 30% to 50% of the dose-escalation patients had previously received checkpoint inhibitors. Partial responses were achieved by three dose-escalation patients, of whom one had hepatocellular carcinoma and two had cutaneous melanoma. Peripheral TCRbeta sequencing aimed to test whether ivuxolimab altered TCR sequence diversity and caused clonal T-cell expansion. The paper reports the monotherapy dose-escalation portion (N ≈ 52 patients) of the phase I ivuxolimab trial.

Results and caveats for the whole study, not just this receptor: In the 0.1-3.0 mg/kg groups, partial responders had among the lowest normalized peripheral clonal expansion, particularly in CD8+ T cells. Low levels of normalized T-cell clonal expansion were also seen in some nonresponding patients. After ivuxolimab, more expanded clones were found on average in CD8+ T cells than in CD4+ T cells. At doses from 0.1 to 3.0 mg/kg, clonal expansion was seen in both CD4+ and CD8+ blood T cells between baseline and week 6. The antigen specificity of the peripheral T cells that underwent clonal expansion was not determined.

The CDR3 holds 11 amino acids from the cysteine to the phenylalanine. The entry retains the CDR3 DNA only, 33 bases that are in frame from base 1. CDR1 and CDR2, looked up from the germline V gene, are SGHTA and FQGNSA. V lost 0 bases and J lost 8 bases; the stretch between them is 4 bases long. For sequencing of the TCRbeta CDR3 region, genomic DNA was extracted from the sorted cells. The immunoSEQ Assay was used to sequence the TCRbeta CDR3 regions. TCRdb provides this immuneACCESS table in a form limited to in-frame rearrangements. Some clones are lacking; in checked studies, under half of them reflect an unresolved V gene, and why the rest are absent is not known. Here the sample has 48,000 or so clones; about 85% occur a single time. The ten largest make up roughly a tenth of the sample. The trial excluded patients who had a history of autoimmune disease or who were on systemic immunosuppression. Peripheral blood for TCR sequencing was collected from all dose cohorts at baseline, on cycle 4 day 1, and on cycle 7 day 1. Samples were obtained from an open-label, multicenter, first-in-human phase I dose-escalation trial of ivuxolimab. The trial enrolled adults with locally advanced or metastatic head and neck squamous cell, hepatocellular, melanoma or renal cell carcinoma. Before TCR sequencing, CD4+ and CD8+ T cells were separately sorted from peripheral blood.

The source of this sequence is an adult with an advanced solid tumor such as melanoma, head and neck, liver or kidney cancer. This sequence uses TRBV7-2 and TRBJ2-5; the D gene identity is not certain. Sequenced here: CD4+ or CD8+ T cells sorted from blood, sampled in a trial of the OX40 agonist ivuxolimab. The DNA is TGTGCCAGCAGCTTAGCGATCACCCAGTACTTC. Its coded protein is CASSLAITQYF.